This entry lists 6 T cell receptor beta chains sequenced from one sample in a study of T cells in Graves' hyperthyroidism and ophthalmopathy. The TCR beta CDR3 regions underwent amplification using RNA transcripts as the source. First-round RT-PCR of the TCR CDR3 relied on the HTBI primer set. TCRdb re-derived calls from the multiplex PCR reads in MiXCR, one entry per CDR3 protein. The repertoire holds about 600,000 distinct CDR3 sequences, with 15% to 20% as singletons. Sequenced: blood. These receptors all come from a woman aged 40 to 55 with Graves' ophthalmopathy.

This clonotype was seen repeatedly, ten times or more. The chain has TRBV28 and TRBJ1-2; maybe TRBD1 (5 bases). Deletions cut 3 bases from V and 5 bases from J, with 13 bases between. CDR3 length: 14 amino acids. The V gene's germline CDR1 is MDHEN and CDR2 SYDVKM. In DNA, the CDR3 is TGTGCCAGCAGTTTGATCGGGACGGCTTATGGCTACACCTTC. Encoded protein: CASSLIGTAYGYTF.

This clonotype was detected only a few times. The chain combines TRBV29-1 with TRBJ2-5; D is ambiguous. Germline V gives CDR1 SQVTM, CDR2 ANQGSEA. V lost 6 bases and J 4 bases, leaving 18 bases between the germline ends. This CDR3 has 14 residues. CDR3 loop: CSVSKLLVGETQYF. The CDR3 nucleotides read TGCAGCGTGTCGAAACTCCTAGTAGGAGAGACCCAGTACTTC.

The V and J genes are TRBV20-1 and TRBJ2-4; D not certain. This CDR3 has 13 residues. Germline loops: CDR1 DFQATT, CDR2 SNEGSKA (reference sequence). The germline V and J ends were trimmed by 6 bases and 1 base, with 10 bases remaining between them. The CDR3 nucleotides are TGCAGTGCCGCCGGCTCGGCCAAAAACATTCAGTACTTC. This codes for CSAAGSAKNIQYF.

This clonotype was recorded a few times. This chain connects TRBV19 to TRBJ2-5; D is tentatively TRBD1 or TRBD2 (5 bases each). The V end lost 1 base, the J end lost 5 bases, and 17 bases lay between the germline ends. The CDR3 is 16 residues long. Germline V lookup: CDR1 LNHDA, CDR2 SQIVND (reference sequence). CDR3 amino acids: CASSIAGTAGSETQYF. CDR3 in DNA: TGTGCCAGTAGTATAGCGGGGACGGCTGGGTCGGAGACCCAGTACTTC.

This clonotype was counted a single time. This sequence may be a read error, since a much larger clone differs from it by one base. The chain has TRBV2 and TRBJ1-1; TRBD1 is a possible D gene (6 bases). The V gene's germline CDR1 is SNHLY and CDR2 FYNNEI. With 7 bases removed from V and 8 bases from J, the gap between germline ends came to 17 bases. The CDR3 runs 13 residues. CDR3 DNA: TGTGCCAGCACCCCGGGGGCAGGCAGCGAAGCTTTCTTT. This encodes CASTPGAGSEAFF.

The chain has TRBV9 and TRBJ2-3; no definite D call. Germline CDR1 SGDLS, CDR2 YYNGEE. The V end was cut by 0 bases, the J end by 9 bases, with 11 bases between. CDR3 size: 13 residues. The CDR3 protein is CASSVDQTRTQYF. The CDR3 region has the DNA TGTGCCAGCAGCGTAGACCAGACCCGGACGCAGTATTTT.